This record looks at one TCR beta chain sequence and its context. The clone's antigen remains unknown. Base qualities are not recorded, but no much larger clone differs from it by a single base. PBMCs were isolated by Ficoll-Paque density gradient centrifugation. Sequencing was carried out with an Illumina NovaSeq 6000. cDNA libraries for TCRalpha and TCRbeta were prepared by 5'RACE using constant-segment primers, with sample barcodes and unique molecular identifiers added. RNA was extracted from every sample with Trizol reagent. Library amplification was performed in two PCR steps, and a second sample barcode and Illumina TruSeq adapters were introduced in the second step. Sequencing of libraries was performed on an Illumina NovaSeq with 2 x 150 bp paired-end reads. The original methods were these. Demultiplexing of reads and collapsing into UMI-guided consensus sequences were performed with migec v1.2.7. Using mixcr v2.1.11, the UMI consensuses were aligned to TRA and TRB V and J templates and assembled into clonotypes. A clonotype was counted as expanded or contracted only if both edgeR and NoisET called the change significant, with noise models trained on biological replicates. For edgeR calls, the cutoffs were a false discovery rate-adjusted p below 0.01 and a log2 fold-change threshold of 1. As an exploratory analysis of dynamics, max-normalized trajectories of the 1000 most abundant clonotypes were examined by PCA with hierarchical clustering. Each responding clone was given a CD4 or CD8 phenotype based on the CD4+ and CD8+ repertoires, which had been sequenced separately. TCRdb trimmed the raw reads at Q25, called clones with MiXCR and kept productive beta chains. Merged by CDR3 protein, the rows form single entries marked with the most common genes and DNA. TCRdb, rather than the study authors, made the V and J calls. Across this sample there are around 530,000 distinct CDR3 sequences, with less than 25% seen only once. The top ten hold 7.5% to 9.5% of the sample.

This sample stems from a study of T-cell memory formation after mild COVID-19 (dated by TCRdb to the early 2020s). For context, the study as a whole: TCR sequence clusters from the two donors were largely donor specific. In two donors, T-cell clones that expanded and contracted after mild COVID-19 were tracked by sequencing TCRalpha and TCRbeta repertoires over time. Two young, previously healthy adult volunteers made up the cohort, one male and one female.

The research as a whole found: Contracting CD4+ clones were found mainly in CM and EM memory subsets, while CD8+ clones were enriched in EMRA. Clones contracting from day 15 to 85 had balanced CD4/CD8 phenotypes, while a second wave expanding from day 15 to 37 was biased towards CD4+. Some responding clones were detected in pre-infection memory, suggesting pre-existing cross-reactive memory T cells joined the SARS-CoV-2 response. Only two mild cases were covered in the study, and larger cohorts including severe cases with pre-infection samples were considered necessary. SARS-CoV-2 specificity of the second-wave clones peaking on day 37 was not confirmed.

CDR3 length: 15 amino acids, cysteine to phenylalanine. Of all the DNA, just the CDR3 is kept, 45 bases in frame from base 1. The germline V gene specifies MGHRA as CDR1 and YSYEKL as CDR2. The V and J ends are trimmed by 1 base and 5 bases, leaving 14 bases between them. This TCR derives from an adult woman who had mild COVID-19 (a few samples of this study predate the infection). The sample titles of this study are shuffled in the database, so cell type and time point are left out; the donor was told from shared clones. Sequencing was carried out using PBMCs or a T cell subset sorted from them (not recorded which). The sequence joins TRBV4-1 to TRBJ1-2, with no confidently assigned D gene. The CDR3 region reads CASSQVDPFGYGYTF. The DNA is as follows: TGCGCCAGCAGCCAAGTGGACCCCTTTGGGTATGGCTACACCTTC.